This T cell receptor beta chain was profiled in a study of follicular helper T cells after annual influenza vaccination. Specified time point: 2014-2015 season, 7 days after vaccination. CDR3 length equals 18 residues. Germline values: CDR1 SGHRS, CDR2 YFSETQ. V trimming: 5 bases; J trimming: 4 bases; junction bases outside the gene matches: 15. Sequencing of TCRB used Survey level resolution. Assay used: immunoSEQ multiplex PCR; TCRdb lists only in-frame clones, some missing. Of over 14,000 clones in the sample, about four fifths were seen once. The rearrangement joins TRBV5-1 to TRBJ2-5; 12 bases are shared with TRBD1. The clonotype was recovered from an adult who received the influenza vaccine. This specimen was CXCR5+ CD38- circulating T follicular helper cells from blood, taken 7 days after influenza vaccination. Subset defined: circulating Tfh, non-naive CD4+CXCR5+PD-1+ (ICOS+CD38+ or ICOS-CD38-). The DNA for the CDR3 is TGCGCCAGCAGTCGGGACAGGGGGCGCCCCACCCAAGGAGAGACCCAGTACTTC. It is translated as CASSRDRGRPTQGETQYF.